Presented here are 2 T cell receptor beta chains from one specimen sequenced in a study of beta chain features in type 1 diabetes. No antigens are known for them. The study's findings and limits: Shorter TCRB CDR3s, moderately but significantly so, marked every one of the four CD4+ subsets in Type 1 diabetes patients.

The authors reverse transcribed all of the isolated RNA, so sequencing captured expressed TCRB transcripts. Clones were read by immunoSEQ multiplex PCR, and TCRdb kept only the in-frame ones, dropping some. The data hold 640,000 or so clones, with roughly an eighth observed a single time. Sequencing used naive CD4+ T cells from blood. The receptors here all came from a young man with type 1 diabetes.

The chain joins TRBV30 to TRBJ2-1, with D unresolved. Trimming stripped 0 bases from V and 7 bases from J, with 10 bases between. Germline V gene data show CDR1 as GTSNPN and CDR2 as SVGIG (reference sequence). CDR3 size: 13 residues. The CDR3 nucleotides read TGTGCCTGGAGTGTCCAGCTCGGAAATGAGCAGTTCTTC. It translates to CAWSVQLGNEQFF.

The rearrangement links TRBV5-1 to TRBJ2-1; D gene uncertain. Germline CDR1 reads SGHRS; CDR2 reads YFSETQ. There are 16 residues in the CDR3. V was trimmed by 0 bases and J by 0 bases, leaving 10 bases between them. Here the CDR3 reads CASSLAVASSYNEQFF. The CDR3 DNA reads TGCGCCAGCAGCTTGGCCGTGGCATCCTCCTACAATGAGCAGTTCTTC.